This entry lists 28 T cell receptor beta chains sequenced from one sample in a study of blood T cell repertoires in COVID-19 (dated by TCRdb to 2018 to 2020). The library was made by the immunoSEQ multiplex PCR assay. TCRdb retrieved this table from immuneACCESS and kept in-frame rearrangements only. Not all clones are present; in checked studies, unresolved V genes account for under half, and no reason is known for the remainder. The sample table holds under 150,000 clones, of which about 80% were seen once. 3.9% of the sample rests with the top ten. Source material: PBMCs or T cells enriched from blood (not recorded which). All receptors come from a man between 45 and 60 years old in a cohort exposed to, infected with or recovered from COVID-19 (not recorded which).

Here the CDR3 DNA reads TGCGCCAGCAGCTCGACAGGGGCGGTTAACACTGAAGCTTTCTTT. Protein product: CASSSTGAVNTEAFF. The chain couples TRBV5-1 to TRBJ1-1; the match to TRBD1 covers 8 bases. CDR1 and CDR2 from the germline V gene are SGHRS and YFSETQ. The junction had 6 bases not matched to a gene; V was cut back by 3 bases and J by 2 bases. This CDR3 has 15 amino acids.

This rearrangement joins TRBV9 to TRBJ2-6; D is unclear. This CDR3 region has 14 residues. Per germline, CDR1 SGDLS and CDR2 YYNGEE. V lost 4 bases and J 2 bases, leaving 7 bases between the germline ends. The CDR3 protein is CASSLRTGANVLTF. The DNA of the CDR3 is TGTGCCAGCAGCCTCAGAACTGGGGCCAACGTCCTGACTTTC.

This chain links TRBV5-1 with TRBJ2-2; 13 positions match TRBD2. The CDR3 is made up of 16 amino acids. Per germline, CDR1 SGHRS and CDR2 YFSETQ. V lost 2 bases, J lost 9 bases, and 7 bases stayed unmatched. CDR3 region: CASSFRLAGGPRELFF. As DNA, the CDR3 is TGCGCCAGCAGCTTTCGACTAGCGGGAGGTCCCCGGGAGCTGTTTTTT.

The chain couples TRBV7-2 to TRBJ2-1, with a possible D match to TRBD2 (5 bases). Trimming took off 1 base at V and 9 bases at J, with 13 bases between the two ends. This CDR3 comprises 14 residues. Per germline, CDR1 SGHTA and CDR2 FQGNSA. CDR3 sequence reads: CASSLDALAREQFF. As DNA, the CDR3 is TGTGCCAGCAGCTTAGACGCCCTAGCTCGTGAGCAGTTCTTC.

V and J are TRBV6-5 and TRBJ1-5; D gene uncertain. V dropped 7 bases and J dropped 6 bases, with 10 bases sitting between them. From germline, CDR1 is MNHEY and CDR2 SVGAGI. This CDR3 has 12 amino acids. The CDR3 loop reads CASTGILQPQHF. The CDR3 DNA follows: TGTGCCAGCACAGGAATCCTTCAGCCCCAGCATTTT.

The chain joins TRBV19 to TRBJ2-3; 8 nucleotides align to TRBD2. The CDR3 sequence is 15 residues long. In germline, CDR1 is LNHDA, CDR2 SQIVND (reference sequence). Trimming took 9 bases from V and 4 from J; bases not matched to a gene: 12. The CDR3 loop reads CARAPGGGLPDTQYF. DNA of the CDR3: TGTGCCAGAGCACCCGGGGGGGGGCTACCAGATACGCAGTATTTT. Based on the CDR3 plus reference TRBV19 and TRBJ2-3, the full variable domain is DGGITQSPKYLFRKEGQNVTLSCEQNLNHDAMYWYRQDPGQGLRLIYYSQIVNDFQKGDIAEGYSVSREKKESFPLTVTSAQKNPTAFYLCARAPGGGLPDTQYFGPGTRLTVL.

This sequence joins TRBV24-1 and TRBJ1-5; D is undetermined. V lost 3 bases and J 7 bases, leaving 18 bases between the germline ends. This CDR3 has 16 residues. Per the germline V gene, CDR1 is KGHDR and CDR2 is SFDVKD. The CDR3, as DNA: TGTGCCACCAGTGATGGGGAGGGAGGAACCCGCCAGCCCCAGCATTTT. It yields the protein CATSDGEGGTRQPQHF.

This clone was counted at least ten times. The genes are TRBV5-1 and TRBJ2-2, with D perhaps TRBD1 (6 bases). V was pared by 4 bases and J by 1 base, with 8 bases between. Looked up from germline, CDR1 is SGHRS and CDR2 is YFSETQ. The CDR3 spans 14 residues. The CDR3 loop reads CASSMDRNTGELFF. DNA of the CDR3: TGCGCCAGCAGCATGGACAGGAACACCGGGGAGCTGTTTTTT.

The CDR3 DNA follows: TGTGCCAGCAGTGCGGGGCACGGAAGGAAACTCAATCAGCCCCAGCATTTT. Its translation: CASSAGHGRKLNQPQHF. This chain joins TRBV27 and TRBJ1-5; D is possibly TRBD1 (5 bases). CDR3 length: 17 residues. V was pared by 5 bases and J by 3 bases, with 20 bases between. Per germline, CDR1 MNHEY and CDR2 SMNVEV (reference sequence).

The V call is TRBV15, the J call TRBJ2-5; TRBD2 matches at 10 bases. CDR3 size: 16 residues. The V segment lost 0 bases and the J segment 2 bases; nucleotides outside the gene matches: 3. The germline CDR1 and CDR2 sequences are LNHNV and YYDKDF (reference sequence). In DNA form, the CDR3 reads TGTGCCACCAGCAGAGAACTAGCGGGGCGTCAAGAGACCCAGTACTTC. It yields the protein CATSRELAGRQETQYF.

The sample holds one count of this clone. This chain joins TRBV5-1 and TRBJ2-3; 8 bases match TRBD2. CDR3 length: 19 amino acids. The junction had 20 bases not matched to a gene; V was cut back by 4 bases and J by 4 bases. From germline, CDR1 is SGHRS and CDR2 YFSETQ. CDR3 amino acids: CASSPRRLLERENPDTQYF. The CDR3 DNA reads TGCGCCAGCAGCCCACGCCGCCTTCTCGAGCGGGAGAACCCAGATACGCAGTATTTT.

This clone was observed a few times. The chain uses TRBV5-4 and TRBJ1-1; tentatively, D is TRBD1 (6 bases). V dropped 0 bases and J dropped 5 bases, with 8 bases sitting between them. Germline V gene data show CDR1 as SGHNT and CDR2 as YYREEE (reference sequence). CDR3 size: 13 residues. The CDR3 protein is CASSLGGRTEAFF. CDR3 coding DNA: TGTGCCAGCAGCTTGGGGGGGCGGACTGAAGCTTTCTTT.

V and J are TRBV3-1 (or the pseudogene TRBV3-2) and TRBJ2-1, with 8 nucleotides matching TRBD2. Germline V gives CDR1 LGHDT, CDR2 YNNKEL (reference sequence). The CDR3 consists of 14 residues. J gave up 4 bases and V 5 bases, and 4 bases lay outside the gene matches. The chain's CDR3 is CASSGGLGYNEQFF. DNA of the CDR3: TGTGCCAGCAGCGGGGGACTAGGGTACAATGAGCAGTTCTTC.

The rearrangement links TRBV28 to TRBJ1-2; a weak D match, TRBD1 (5 bases). CDR1 and CDR2 (germline): MDHEN, SYDVKM. The V and J ends lost 8 bases and 5 bases respectively, with 21 bases between them. The CDR3 has 15 residues. CDR3: CASSLGQGGEYGYTF. The DNA for the CDR3 is TGTGCCAGCTCCCTAGGGCAGGGAGGGGAGTATGGCTACACCTTC.

V and J are TRBV4-1 and TRBJ1-4; D unclear. The V gene lost 1 base and the J gene lost 8 bases, with 11 bases spanning the gap. This CDR3 is built from 14 residues. Germline V gives CDR1 MGHRA, CDR2 YSYEKL. Here the CDR3 reads CASSQGAGREKLFF. CDR3 nucleotide sequence: TGCGCCAGCAGCCAAGGTGCGGGGAGGGAAAAACTGTTTTTT.

This clone showed up just once. This chain links TRBV7-8 with TRBJ2-2; a possible D gene is TRBD1 (6 bases). CDR3 length: 15 residues. Trimming stripped 2 bases from V and 6 bases from J, with 13 bases between. In germline, CDR1 is SGHVS, CDR2 FQNEAQ. The CDR3 region has the DNA TGTGCCAGCAGCTTATCAGGGGACACCCCCGGGGAGCTGTTTTTT. The encoded protein is CASSLSGDTPGELFF.

V and J are TRBV7-9 and TRBJ1-6; D not resolved. This CDR3 is 15 amino acids long. CDR1 and CDR2 (germline): SEHNR, FQNEAQ (reference sequence). Trimming took off 1 base at V and 7 bases at J, with 11 bases between the two ends. The CDR3 nucleotides are TGTGCCAGCAGCTTAGTCGGTGGGGAGAATTCACCCCTCCACTTT. It is translated as CASSLVGGENSPLHF. Together with reference TRBV7-9 and TRBJ1-6, the CDR3 gives the full variable domain: DTGVSQNPRHKITKRGQNVTFRCDPISEHNRLYWYRQTLGQGPEFLTYFQNEAQLEKSRLLSDRFSAERPKGSFSTLEIQRTEQGDSAMYLCASSLVGGENSPLHFGNGTRLTVT.

CDR3 sequence: CASSTSHRGENYNEQFF. The CDR3 DNA reads TGTGCCAGTAGTACCTCCCACAGGGGAGAGAACTACAATGAGCAGTTCTTC. J is TRBJ2-1 and V is TRBV19, with 7 nucleotides matching TRBD1. CDR1 and CDR2 from the germline V gene are LNHDA and SQIVND (reference sequence). Trimming at V came to 4 bases and at J to 3 bases, leaving 12 bases not matched to a gene. The CDR3 spans 17 residues. Full variable domain (remainder filled in from reference TRBV19 and TRBJ2-1): DGGITQSPKYLFRKEGQNVTLSCEQNLNHDAMYWYRQDPGQGLRLIYYSQIVNDFQKGDIAEGYSVSREKKESFPLTVTSAQKNPTAFYLCASSTSHRGENYNEQFFGPGTRLTVL.

As to this clone: The sample has other DNA sequences that encode this CDR3 too. The V gene is TRBV7-2, the J gene TRBJ2-5, with 7 nucleotides matching TRBD2. J was trimmed by 1 base and V by 3 bases; bases with no gene match: 2. The germline V gene has CDR1 SGHTA and CDR2 FQGNSA. The CDR3 runs 14 residues. CDR3 amino acids: CASSLGGGQETQYF. Here the CDR3 DNA reads TGTGCCAGCAGCTTGGGGGGGGGCCAAGAGACCCAGTACTTC.

The V and J genes are TRBV5-4 and TRBJ1-1; the match to TRBD1 covers 9 bases. The trim removed 0 bases at V and 12 bases at J, leaving 6 bases unmatched. Looked up from germline, CDR1 is SGHNT and CDR2 is YYREEE (reference sequence). This CDR3 is 13 amino acids long. This CDR3 reads CASSLGGQGRTFF. In DNA form, the CDR3 reads TGTGCCAGCAGCTTGGGGGGACAGGGCAGAACTTTCTTT.

This sequence joins TRBV24-1 and TRBJ1-5, with TRBD1 matching over 12 bases. The trim removed 4 bases at V and 4 bases at J, leaving 10 bases unmatched. The length of the CDR3 is 18 residues. CDR1 and CDR2 from the germline V gene are KGHDR and SFDVKD. DNA of the CDR3: TGTGCCACCAGTGACCCGGGACAGGGGGCGCCTTCGAATCAGCCCCAGCATTTT. Translating gives CATSDPGQGAPSNQPQHF.

This chain links TRBV7-2 with TRBJ2-1, with 11 bases matching TRBD2. The V segment lost 3 bases and the J segment 7 bases; nucleotides outside the gene matches: 5. The germline gives CDR1 SGHTA, CDR2 FQGNSA. The CDR3 contains 15 residues. Written as DNA, the CDR3 is TGTGCCAGCAGCTTTTTAGCGGGGGGGCTAAATGAGCAGTTCTTC. Its translation: CASSFLAGGLNEQFF.

The rearrangement links TRBV7-9 to TRBJ1-6, with TRBD1 matching 7 bases. From germline, CDR1 is SEHNR and CDR2 FQNEAQ (reference sequence). The CDR3 has 15 amino acids. With V trimmed by 3 bases and J by 10 bases, 9 bases remained unmatched. The CDR3 loop is CASSFMAGGDSPLHF. DNA for the CDR3: TGTGCCAGCAGCTTTATGGCAGGGGGAGACTCACCCCTCCACTTT. Full variable domain (rest looked up from reference TRBV7-9 and TRBJ1-6): DTGVSQNPRHKITKRGQNVTFRCDPISEHNRLYWYRQTLGQGPEFLTYFQNEAQLEKSRLLSDRFSAERPKGSFSTLEIQRTEQGDSAMYLCASSFMAGGDSPLHFGNGTRLTVT.

Comment on this clone: The same CDR3 can be traced to other DNA sequences in this sample. V is TRBV12-3 or TRBV12-4 and J is TRBJ1-2; D not resolved. CDR3 length equals 12 residues. The V end lost 2 bases, the J end lost 4 bases, and 5 bases lay between the germline ends. In nucleotides, the CDR3 is TGTGCCAGCAGTTTATCCGTCTATGGCTACACCTTC. It encodes CASSLSVYGYTF.

This clone has just a few counts. The gene calls are TRBV2 and TRBJ1-3, with unresolved D. V was trimmed by 6 bases and J by 4 bases, leaving 4 bases between them. Germline lookup yields CDR1 SNHLY and CDR2 FYNNEI. This CDR3 has 11 residues. The CDR3: CASREGNTIYF. In nucleotides, the CDR3 is TGTGCCAGCAGGGAGGGAAACACCATATATTTT.

This chain links TRBV7-2 with TRBJ2-1; 9 nucleotides match TRBD1. V lost 4 bases to trimming and J lost 10 bases; unmatched junction nucleotides: 5. The CDR3 has 13 amino acids. The germline V gene encodes CDR1 SGHTA and CDR2 FQGNSA. The CDR3 loop is CASSYGTGSEQFF. The CDR3 region has the DNA TGTGCCAGCAGCTACGGGACAGGGTCCGAGCAGTTCTTC.

The chain joins TRBV3-1 (or the pseudogene TRBV3-2) to TRBJ1-5; D is possibly TRBD1 (5 bases). The germline V gene encodes CDR1 LGHDT and CDR2 YNNKEL (reference sequence). CDR3 length equals 12 residues. V lost 4 bases to trimming and J lost 6 bases, with 7 bases between them. This chain's CDR3 is CASSLQGQPQHF. DNA of the CDR3: TGTGCCAGCAGCCTGCAGGGTCAGCCCCAGCATTTT.

The CDR3 loop reads CASSVGQGRGFDEQYF. DNA for the CDR3: TGTGCCAGCAGCGTAGGGCAGGGAAGAGGTTTCGACGAGCAGTACTTC. This chain uses TRBV9 with TRBJ2-7; D might be TRBD1 (5 bases). Germline CDR1 reads SGDLS; CDR2 reads YYNGEE. This CDR3 is 16 amino acids long. Trimming shortened V by 0 bases and J by 5 bases, and 18 bases separated the two germline ends.